These 14 T cell receptor beta chains were sequenced from one sample in a study of T-cell reconstitution after alpha-beta-depleted transplantation in children. Unique molecular identifiers featured in how the TCRbeta library was prepared. Each CDR3 protein is one row after TCRdb ran MiXCR on the PCR reads. The table includes about 110,000 distinct CDR3 sequences, approximately 22% detected once. The sample in question was PBMCs, mostly from graft donor cells, obtained 180 days after TCRalphabeta/CD19-depleted stem cell transplant. These receptors all come from a male patient between 2 and 10 years old who had a stem cell transplant for chronic granulomatous disease, so the T cells may come from the graft donor.

The chain recombines TRBV29-1 with TRBJ1-1, with D tentatively TRBD1 (5 bases). The V gene lost 1 base and the J gene lost 4 bases, with 10 bases spanning the gap. Looked up from germline, CDR1 is SQVTM and CDR2 is ANQGSEA. The CDR3 length is 13 residues. This chain's CDR3 is CSVEAAGPTEAFF. CDR3 DNA sequence: TGCAGCGTTGAAGCGGCAGGGCCCACTGAAGCTTTCTTT.

The chain has TRBV5-1 and TRBJ2-1, with 7 bases fitting TRBD1. This CDR3 is built from 17 residues. CDR1 SGHRS and CDR2 YFSETQ come from the germline V gene. V lost 0 bases to trimming and J lost 0 bases; unmatched junction nucleotides: 6. The CDR3 nucleotides are TGCGCCAGCAGCTTGGTTTGGCAGGGGGACTCCTACAATGAGCAGTTCTTC. Protein sequence: CASSLVWQGDSYNEQFF. The full variable domain, completed using reference TRBV5-1 and TRBJ2-1, is KAGVTQTPRYLIKTRGQQVTLSCSPISGHRSVSWYQQTPGQGLQFLFEYFSETQRNKGNFPGRFSGRQFSNSRSEMNVSTLELGDSALYLCASSLVWQGDSYNEQFFGPGTRLTVL.

The table lists this clonotype with many counts. The V gene is TRBV20-1, the J gene TRBJ2-7; tentatively, D is TRBD2 (6 bases). The germline V gene encodes CDR1 DFQATT and CDR2 SNEGSKA (reference sequence). This CDR3 spans 13 amino acids. V shed 6 bases and J shed 6 bases, with 18 bases lying between them. The CDR3 DNA is TGCAGTGCCGCAATGACTAGAAGGGGCGAGCAGTACTTC. Translating it yields CSAAMTRRGEQYF.

The genes are TRBV6-5 and TRBJ1-2; a possible D gene is TRBD1 (5 bases). The CDR3 spans 15 residues. Germline loops: CDR1 MNHEY, CDR2 SVGAGI. Trimming left V 2 bases short and J 2 bases short, with 12 bases between. The CDR3 nucleotides are TGTGCCAGCAGTTACGGGCAGGGTATCAACTATGGCTACACCTTC. Translation: CASSYGQGINYGYTF.

This clonotype was observed many times. The chain employs TRBV20-1 and TRBJ1-2, with a possible D match to TRBD1 (6 bases). CDR3 length equals 13 residues. V was shortened by 6 bases and J by 5 bases, with 16 bases between the two germline ends. Germline loops: CDR1 DFQATT, CDR2 SNEGSKA (reference sequence). The CDR3 is CSAQTAGAYGYTF. The CDR3 coding sequence is TGCAGTGCCCAGACGGCAGGGGCATATGGCTACACCTTC.

The rearrangement joins TRBV12-3 or TRBV12-4 to TRBJ2-1; possible D gene TRBD1, 6 bases. V was trimmed by 6 bases and J by 12 bases, leaving 21 bases between them. The CDR3 is 14 residues long. CDR3 protein: CASSKADSPWGQFF. The CDR3 region has the DNA TGTGCCAGCAGCAAAGCGGACAGCCCGTGGGGGCAGTTCTTC.

In this sample, this clonotype turned up many times. The chain uses TRBV29-1 and TRBJ1-2; 7 nucleotides agree with TRBD1. Germline assignment: CDR1 SQVTM and CDR2 ANQGSEA. CDR3 length: 14 residues. V was pared by 2 bases and J by 4 bases, with 7 bases of the junction left unmatched. CDR3 nucleotides: TGCAGCGTTGAAAAGTCAGGGGGAGGCTATGGCTACACCTTC. Residues: CSVEKSGGGYGYTF. The whole variable domain, filled in from reference TRBV29-1 and TRBJ1-2, reads SAVISQKPSRDICQRGTSLTIQCQVDSQVTMMFWYRQQPGQSLTLIATANQGSEATYESGFVIDKFPISRPNLTFSTLTVSNMSPEDSSIYLCSVEKSGGGYGYTFGSGTRLTVV.

This sequence joins TRBV7-8 and TRBJ2-7; D perhaps matches TRBD1 (6 bases). V lost 5 bases and J lost 5, with 16 bases in between. This CDR3 is built from 14 residues. Germline CDR1 reads SGHVS; CDR2 reads FQNEAQ. The CDR3 bases are TGTGCCAGCAGCGCCTCACAGGGTATCGACGAGCAGTACTTC. It encodes CASSASQGIDEQYF. Drawing the rest from reference TRBV7-8 and TRBJ2-7, the complete variable domain is GAGVSQSPRYKVAKRGQDVALRCDPISGHVSLFWYQQALGQGPEFLTYFQNEAQLDKSGLPSDRFFAERPEGSVSTLKIQRTQQEDSAVYLCASSASQGIDEQYFGPGTRLTVT.

This clonotype was recorded a few times. The V gene is TRBV5-1, the J gene TRBJ2-5, with unresolved D. V was clipped by 0 bases and J by 6 bases, with 3 bases between them. Germline V gene lookup returns CDR1 SGHRS and CDR2 YFSETQ. The CDR3 is 11 amino acids. This CDR3 is CASSLDKTQYF. The CDR3 DNA sequence: TGCGCCAGCAGCTTGGACAAGACCCAGTACTTC.

Remarks on this clonotype: The CDR3 ends on some other residue instead of the conserved phenylalanine or tryptophan, so this is likely a read error. The rearrangement uses TRBV20-1 and TRBJ1-2, with TRBD1 as a possible D gene (5 bases). Trimming took 3 bases from V and 7 from J, leaving 15 bases between them. CDR3 size: 13 residues. Germline CDR1 is DFQATT and CDR2 is SNEGSKA (reference sequence). In DNA, the CDR3 is TGCAGTGCTAGTCTTCCAGGGAGGGGTGGCTACACCTTG. This encodes CSASLPGRGGYTL.

This clonotype was counted between two and nine times. The V call is TRBV12-3 or TRBV12-4, the J call TRBJ1-2; no reliable D call. V was cut by 2 bases and J by 3 bases, with 13 bases left in between. CDR3 length: 15 amino acids. CDR3: CASSLKQAFHYGYTF. CDR3 in DNA: TGTGCCAGCAGTTTAAAGCAGGCTTTTCACTATGGCTACACCTTC.

This clonotype was counted between two and nine times. The CDR3 protein is CSANPGGGYEQYF. The CDR3 bases are TGCAGTGCTAACCCGGGAGGGGGCTACGAGCAGTACTTC. V is TRBV20-1 and J is TRBJ2-7; the match to TRBD2 covers 8 bases. CDR3 length equals 13 residues. Germline CDR1 reads DFQATT; CDR2 reads SNEGSKA (reference sequence). Trimming took 4 bases from V and 3 from J; bases not matched to a gene: 5.

This clonotype was seen a few times. CDR3 nucleotide sequence: TGTGCCAGCAGTTTAGGGACGACGGAAAAAGGCAAAGAAGCTTTCTTT. Translated, it gives CASSLGTTEKGKEAFF. The V call is TRBV12-3 or TRBV12-4, the J call TRBJ1-1; the D is unclear. With 1 base removed from V and 8 bases from J, the gap between germline ends came to 20 bases. The CDR3 extends over 16 amino acids.

This clonotype was detected ten times or more. Compared with germline, one end of the junction differs, possibly owing to a read error. The J gene is TRBJ1-4, the V gene TRBV20-1; D remains ambiguous. Looked up from germline, CDR1 is DFQATT and CDR2 is SNEGSKA (reference sequence). This CDR3 has 15 residues. The CDR3 protein is CSARRFGFGDEKLFF. DNA of the CDR3: TGCAGCGCTAGGCGGTTTGGCTTCGGTGATGAAAAACTGTTTTTT.